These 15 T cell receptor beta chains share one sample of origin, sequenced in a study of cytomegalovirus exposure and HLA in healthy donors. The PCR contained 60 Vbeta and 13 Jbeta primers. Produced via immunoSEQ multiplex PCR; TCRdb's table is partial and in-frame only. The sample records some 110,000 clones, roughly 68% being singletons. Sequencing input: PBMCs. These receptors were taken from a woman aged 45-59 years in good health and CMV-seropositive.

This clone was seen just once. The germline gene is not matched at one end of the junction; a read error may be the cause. For the CDR3, the DNA is TGTGCCAGCAGAGAAGCGTGGGAGGGAGGGCCCTATGGCTACACCTTC. Residues: CASREAWEGGPYGYTF. The gene calls are TRBV6-1 and TRBJ1-2; D is unclear. Per the germline V gene, CDR1 is MNHNS and CDR2 is SASEGT. The CDR3 extends over 16 amino acids.

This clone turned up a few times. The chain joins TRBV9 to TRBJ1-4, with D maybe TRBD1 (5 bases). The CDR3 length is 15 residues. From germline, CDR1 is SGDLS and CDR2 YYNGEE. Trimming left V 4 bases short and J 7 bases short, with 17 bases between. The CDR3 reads CASSTTPGGGEKLFF. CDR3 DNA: TGTGCCAGCAGCACCACCCCCGGGGGGGGTGAAAAACTGTTTTTT.

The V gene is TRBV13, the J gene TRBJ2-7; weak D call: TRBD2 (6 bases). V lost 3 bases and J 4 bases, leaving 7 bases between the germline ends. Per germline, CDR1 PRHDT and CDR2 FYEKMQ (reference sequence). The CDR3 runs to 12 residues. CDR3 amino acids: CASSLRGYEQYF. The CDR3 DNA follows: TGTGCCAGCAGCTTGCGGGGTTACGAGCAGTACTTC.

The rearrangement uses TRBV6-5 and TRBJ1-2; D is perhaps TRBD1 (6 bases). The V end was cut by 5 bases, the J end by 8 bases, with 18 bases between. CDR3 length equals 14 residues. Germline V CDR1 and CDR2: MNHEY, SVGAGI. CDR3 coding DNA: TGTGCCAGCAGTACCGGGACACCCATGGGGGGCTACACCTTC. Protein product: CASSTGTPMGGYTF.

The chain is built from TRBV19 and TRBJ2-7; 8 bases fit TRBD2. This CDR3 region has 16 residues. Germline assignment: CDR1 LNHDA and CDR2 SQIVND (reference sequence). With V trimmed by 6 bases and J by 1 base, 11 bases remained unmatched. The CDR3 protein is CASSRGGSGGSYEQYF. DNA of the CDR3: TGTGCCAGTAGCCGTGGGGGCAGCGGGGGTTCCTACGAGCAGTACTTC.

CDR3 residues: CAISTGSSYEQYF. The CDR3 DNA reads as TGTGCCATCAGTACAGGCAGCTCCTACGAGCAGTACTTC. This chain connects TRBV10-3 to TRBJ2-7; a weak D match, TRBD1 (5 bases). This CDR3 region has 13 residues. CDR1 and CDR2 from the germline V gene are ENHRY and SYGVKD. V lost 5 bases, J lost 0 bases, and 8 bases lay in between.

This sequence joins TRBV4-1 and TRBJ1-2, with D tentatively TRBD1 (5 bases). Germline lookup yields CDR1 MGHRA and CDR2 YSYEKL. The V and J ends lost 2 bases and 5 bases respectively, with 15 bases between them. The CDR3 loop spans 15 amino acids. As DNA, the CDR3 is TGCGCCAGCAGCCAACCGGCAAGGAGGGGTTATGGCTACACCTTC. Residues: CASSQPARRGYGYTF.

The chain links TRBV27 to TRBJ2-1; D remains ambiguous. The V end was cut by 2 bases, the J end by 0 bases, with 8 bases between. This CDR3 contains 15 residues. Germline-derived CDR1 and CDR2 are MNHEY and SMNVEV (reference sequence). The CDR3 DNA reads TGTGCCAGCAGTTTAAACCCGAGCTCCTACAATGAGCAGTTCTTC. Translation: CASSLNPSSYNEQFF.

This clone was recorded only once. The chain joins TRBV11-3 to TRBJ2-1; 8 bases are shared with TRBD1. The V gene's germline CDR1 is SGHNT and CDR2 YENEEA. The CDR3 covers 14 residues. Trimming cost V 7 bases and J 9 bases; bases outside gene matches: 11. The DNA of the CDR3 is TGTGCCAGCACCCCAGGACAGGGATCGAGTGAGCAGTTCTTC. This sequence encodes CASTPGQGSSEQFF.

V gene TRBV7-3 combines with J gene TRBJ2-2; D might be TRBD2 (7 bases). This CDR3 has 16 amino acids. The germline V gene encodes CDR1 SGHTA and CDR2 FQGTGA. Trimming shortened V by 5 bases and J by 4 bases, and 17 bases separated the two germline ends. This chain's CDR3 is CASSPFGAGATGELFF. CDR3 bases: TGTGCCAGCAGCCCCTTTGGGGCGGGGGCCACCGGGGAGCTGTTTTTT.

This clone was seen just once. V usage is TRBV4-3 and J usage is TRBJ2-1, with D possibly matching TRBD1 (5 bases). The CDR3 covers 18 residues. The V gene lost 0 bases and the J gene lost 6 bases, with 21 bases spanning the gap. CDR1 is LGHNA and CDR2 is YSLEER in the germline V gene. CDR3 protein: CASSQDDPATVFTNEQFF. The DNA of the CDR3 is TGCGCCAGCAGCCAAGATGACCCGGCGACAGTATTTACCAATGAGCAGTTCTTC.

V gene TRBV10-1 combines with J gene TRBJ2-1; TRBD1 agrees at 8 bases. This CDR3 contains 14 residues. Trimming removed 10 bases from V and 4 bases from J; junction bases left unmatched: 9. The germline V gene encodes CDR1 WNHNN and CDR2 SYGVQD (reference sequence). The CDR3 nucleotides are TGCGCCACCAAAAAGGACAGGGAATACAATGAGCAGTTCTTC. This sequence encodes CATKKDREYNEQFF.

The CDR3 DNA is TGCGCCAGCAGCTTGTCTACAGATACGCAGTATTTT. Amino acids: CASSLSTDTQYF. The rearrangement links TRBV5-1 to TRBJ2-3; D not resolved. V gave up 1 base and J gave up 3 bases, with 3 bases separating them. The CDR3 spans 12 residues. The germline V gene has CDR1 SGHRS and CDR2 YFSETQ. Together with reference TRBV5-1 and TRBJ2-3, the CDR3 gives the full variable domain: KAGVTQTPRYLIKTRGQQVTLSCSPISGHRSVSWYQQTPGQGLQFLFEYFSETQRNKGNFPGRFSGRQFSNSRSEMNVSTLELGDSALYLCASSLSTDTQYFGPGTRLTVL.

The CDR3 DNA is TGTGCCAGCAGCCGAAGCCAGGGGACTGGAAACACCATATATTTT. Translation gives CASSRSQGTGNTIYF. The rearrangement uses TRBV6-5 and TRBJ1-3; tentatively, D is TRBD1 (6 bases). Germline V gene sequence: CDR1 MNHEY, CDR2 SVGAGI. Trimming took off 6 bases at V and 2 bases at J, with 14 bases between the two ends. CDR3 size: 15 residues.

For the CDR3, the DNA is TGTGCCAGCAGCCCCGGGGTGGGAAACAATCAGCCCCAGCATTTT. This gives the protein CASSPGVGNNQPQHF. The chain has TRBV4-2 and TRBJ1-5; D remains ambiguous. V lost 4 bases to trimming and J lost 3 bases, with 13 bases between them. The germline CDR1 and CDR2 sequences are LGHNA and YNFKEQ. The length of the CDR3 is 15 residues.